These T cell receptor beta chains were read from a single sample in a study of T-cell memory formation after mild COVID-19. From the 5' RACE reads, TCRdb called clonotypes with MiXCR, one entry per CDR3 protein. The profile shows roughly 280,000 distinct CDR3 sequences, 15% to 20% of them singletons. The material sequenced was PBMCs or a T cell subset sorted from them (not recorded which). The receptor set was obtained from a man younger than 30 who had mild COVID-19 (a few samples of this study predate the infection). Cell type and time point are not known. Both conserved end residues are part of each CDR3. D genes are given only for firm matches. Clone size is given for some rows only: seen once, a few or many times, or a class if the clone is expanded.

D	V	size	J	CDR3	DNA
NA	TRBV21-1	NA	TRBJ2-7	CASSNRDRRKKGKLEQYF	TGTGCCAGCAGCAACAGGGACAGGAGAAAAAAAGGAAAACTAGAGCAGTACTTC
TRBD1	TRBV9	NA	TRBJ2-6	CASGQGASGANVLTF	TGTGCCAGCGGACAGGGGGCATCTGGGGCCAACGTCCTGACTTTC
NA	TRBV7-9	few	TRBJ2-3	CASSLSVSWSLSSTDTQYF	TGTGCCAGCAGCTTATCAGTGAGCTGGTCTTTAAGTAGCACAGATACGCAGTATTTT
NA	TRBV9	few	TRBJ1-2	CASSPPGTSETF	TGTGCCAGCAGCCCCCCCGGGACGTCTGAAACCTTC
NA	TRBV21-1	few	TRBJ2-3	CASSKGKGTDTQYF	TGTGCCAGCAGCAAGGGCAAGGGCACAGATACGCAGTATTTT
NA	TRBV6-5	NA	TRBJ2-1	CASSYLGNEQFF	TGTGCCAGCAGTTACCTTGGGAATGAGCAGTTCTTC
NA	TRBV4-1	NA	TRBJ1-5	CASRQDAGHNQPQHF	TGCGCCAGCAGACAAGACGCAGGGCACAATCAGCCCCAGCATTTT
NA	TRBV7-3	NA	TRBJ1-1	CASSPSPGELGAFF	TGTGCCAGCAGCCCCTCCCCGGGCGAACTAGGGGCTTTCTTT
NA	TRBV11-2	NA	TRBJ2-1	CASSVGRRNEQFF	TGTGCCAGCAGCGTCGGGCGGCGCAATGAGCAGTTCTTC
NA	TRBV7-2	NA	TRBJ1-3	CASIPSSGNTIYF	TGTGCCAGCATCCCTAGCTCTGGAAACACCATATATTTT
NA	TRBV7-2	NA	TRBJ1-6	CASSLYGDVGSPLHF	TGTGCCAGCAGCTTATACGGGGATGTGGGTTCACCCCTCCACTTT
NA	TRBV29-1	few	TRBJ2-3	CSVEGSSGGSTDTQYF	TGCAGCGTTGAAGGGTCGAGCGGTGGGTCCACAGATACGCAGTATTTT
TRBD1	TRBV7-3	NA	TRBJ1-2	CASSPGQVNDGYTF	TGTGCCAGCAGCCCAGGACAGGTCAATGACGGCTACACCTTC
TRBD1	TRBV29-1	NA	TRBJ2-7	CSVEDPTGTEYEQYF	TGCAGCGTTGAAGATCCAACCGGGACAGAATACGAGCAGTACTTC
TRBD2	TRBV27	NA	TRBJ2-3	CASSFNSGGTDTQYF	TGTGCCAGCAGTTTTAACAGCGGGGGCACAGATACGCAGTATTTT
NA	TRBV11-1	few	TRBJ2-1	CASGNRDWAYNEQFF	TGTGCCAGCGGAAACCGGGACTGGGCATACAATGAGCAGTTCTTC
NA	TRBV7-2	few	TRBJ2-3	CASSSWSASTDTQYF	TGTGCCAGCAGCTCCTGGTCGGCTAGCACAGATACGCAGTATTTT
NA	TRBV7-3	few	TRBJ2-3	CASSLTTADTQYF	TGTGCCAGCAGCTTAACAACAGCAGATACGCAGTATTTT
NA	TRBV7-3	few	TRBJ2-5	CASSLLGGRETQYF	TGTGCCAGCAGCTTATTAGGGGGAAGGGAGACCCAGTACTTC
NA	TRBV20-1	NA	TRBJ1-5	CSASPGYSNQPQHF	TGCAGTGCTAGCCCAGGCTATAGCAATCAGCCCCAGCATTTT